This TCR beta chain was obtained from a study of blood T cell repertoires in COVID-19. Generated by immunoSEQ multiplex PCR, the TCRdb table keeps only in-frame clones and is missing some. This sample has approximately 200,000 clones, with 80% to 90% found just once. Trimming left V 7 bases short and J 7 bases short, with 14 bases between. CDR3 length: 11 amino acids. CDR1 is DFQATT and CDR2 is SNEGSKA in the germline V gene (reference sequence). Material: PBMCs or T cells enriched from blood (not recorded which). The TCR sequence derives from a woman between 18 and 30 years old in a cohort exposed to, infected with or recovered from COVID-19 (not recorded which). The chain carries TRBV20-1 and TRBJ2-7, with D tentatively TRBD2 (5 bases). The CDR3 DNA sequence: TGCAGTGGGCAACCCAGGAGGGAGCAGTACTTC. Amino acids: CSGQPRREQYF.